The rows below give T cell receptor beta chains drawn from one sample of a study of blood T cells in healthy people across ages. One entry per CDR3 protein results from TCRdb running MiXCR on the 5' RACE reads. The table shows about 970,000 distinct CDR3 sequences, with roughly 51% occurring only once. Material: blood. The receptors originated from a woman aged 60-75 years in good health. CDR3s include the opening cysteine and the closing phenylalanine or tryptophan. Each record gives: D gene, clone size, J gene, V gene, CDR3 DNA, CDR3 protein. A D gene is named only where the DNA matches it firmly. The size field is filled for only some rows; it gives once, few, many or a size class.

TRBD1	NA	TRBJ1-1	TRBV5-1	TGCGCCAGCAGCTCGGTGGGACAGCACACTGAAGCTTTCTTT	CASSSVGQHTEAFF
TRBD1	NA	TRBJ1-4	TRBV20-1	TGCAGTGCTAGGGACAGGGATGAAAAACTGTTTTTT	CSARDRDEKLFF
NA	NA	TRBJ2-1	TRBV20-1	TGCAGTGCTCCCTTACTGAAAGGGGTCCCTACAAATGAGCAGTTCTTC	CSAPLLKGVPTNEQFF
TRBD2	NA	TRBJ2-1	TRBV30	TGTGCCTGGATCCCTAGCGGGGCTTACAATGAGCAGTTCTTC	CAWIPSGAYNEQFF
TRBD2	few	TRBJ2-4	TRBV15	TGTGCCACCAGCAGAGATTTGGGGAGGGTGGGGCCTCTAGCCAAAAACATTCAGTACTTC	CATSRDLGRVGPLAKNIQYF
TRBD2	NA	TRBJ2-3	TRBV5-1	TGCGCCAGCAGCAAACTAGCGGAGATCACAGATACGCAGTATTTT	CASSKLAEITDTQYF
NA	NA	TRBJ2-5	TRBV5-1	TGCGCCAGCAGCTTGTGGCATACGGAGACCCAGTACTTC	CASSLWHTETQYF
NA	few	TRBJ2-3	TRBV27	TGTGCCAGCAGTCCCACGACGGACCACCTAGATACGCAGTATTTT	CASSPTTDHLDTQYF
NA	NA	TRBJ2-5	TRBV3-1	TGTGCCAGCACCAAAGGGATCGAATCCAGCGAGACCCAGTACTTC	CASTKGIESSETQYF
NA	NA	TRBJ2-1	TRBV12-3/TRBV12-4	TGTGCCCGCAGTGTCCCAGGGTGGGGTAATGAGCAGTTCTTC	CARSVPGWGNEQFF
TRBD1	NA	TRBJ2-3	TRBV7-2	TGTGCCAGGAGCTCGCCGGGACAGGGGACCACAGATACGCGGTATTTT	CARSSPGQGTTDTRYF
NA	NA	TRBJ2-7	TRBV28	TGTGCCAGCAAGGGCTTGGAGCAGTACTTC	CASKGLEQYF
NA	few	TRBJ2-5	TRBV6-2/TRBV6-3	TGTGCCAGCAGTTACTCGACGGGGACCCAGTACTTC	CASSYSTGTQYF
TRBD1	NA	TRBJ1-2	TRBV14	TGTGCCAGCAGCCGAACCACAGGGGTCTACTATGGCTACACCTTC	CASSRTTGVYYGYTF
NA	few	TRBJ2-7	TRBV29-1	TGCAGCGTCCTGAGGGAACCCTACGAGCAGTACTTC	CSVLREPYEQYF
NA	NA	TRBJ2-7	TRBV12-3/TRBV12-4	TGTGCCAGCAGTTTAACTCAGGGGCTATACGAGCAGTACTTC	CASSLTQGLYEQYF
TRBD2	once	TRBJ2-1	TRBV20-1	TGTAGTGCTAGAGCTCGAGGAAGCGGGGCATACAATGAGCAGTTCTTC	CSARARGSGAYNEQFF
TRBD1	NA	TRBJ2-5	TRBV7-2	TGTGCCAGCAGCGTCGCGAAACAGGGGGCCAACAGTGAGCAGTACTTC	CASSVAKQGANSEQYF
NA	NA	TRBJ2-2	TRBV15	TGTGCCACCAGCAGAGACAACGCGCGGCCGAACACCGGGGAGCTGTTTTTT	CATSRDNARPNTGELFF
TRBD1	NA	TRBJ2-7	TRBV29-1	TGCAGCGTTGGAGATATGCGACAGGGAACCTACGAGCAGTACTTC	CSVGDMRQGTYEQYF
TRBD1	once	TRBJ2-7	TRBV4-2	TGTGCCAGCAGCCAAGCGACAGGGACGGGTTACGAGCAGTACTTC	CASSQATGTGYEQYF
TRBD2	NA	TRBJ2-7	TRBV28	TGTGCCAGCAGTCTACAGGAATTTTTAGATCCGACTAGCGGGAGATGCGAGCAGTACTTC	CASSLQEFLDPTSGRCEQYF
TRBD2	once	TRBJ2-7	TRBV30	TGTGCCTGGAAGGCTAGCGGTTTTCCCTACGAGCAGTACTTC	CAWKASGFPYEQYF
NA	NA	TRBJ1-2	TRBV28	TGTGCCAGCAGTTTACTCAATTCTATTACTAACTATGGCTACACCTTC	CASSLLNSITNYGYTF
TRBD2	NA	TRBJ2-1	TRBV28	TGTGCCAGCAGTTTGCGGGGGTGGTCCTACAATGAGCAGTTCTTC	CASSLRGWSYNEQFF
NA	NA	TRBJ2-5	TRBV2	TGTGCCAGCAAAAGGCACGGCCTGCAGTACTTC	CASKRHGLQYF
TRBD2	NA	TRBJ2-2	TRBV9	TGTGCCAGCTCGGGAGGGCCGATCACCGGGGAGCTGTTTTTT	CASSGGPITGELFF
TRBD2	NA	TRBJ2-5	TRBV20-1	TGCAGTGCTAGAGATGAGAGCGGGAGTTTAGAGACCCAGTACTTC	CSARDESGSLETQYF
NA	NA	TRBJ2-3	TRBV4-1	TGCGCCAGCAGCCTCCGGACTTCAGCGGCAGATACGCAGTATTTT	CASSLRTSAADTQYF
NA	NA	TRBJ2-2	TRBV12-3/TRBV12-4	TGTGCCAGCAGTTTAGGGGGCCCCAACACCGGGGAGCTGTTTTTT	CASSLGGPNTGELFF
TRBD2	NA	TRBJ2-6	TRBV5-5	TGTGCCAGCAGCTTGGAAGGGACTAGCGTGATCTCTGGGGCCAACGTCCTGACTTTC	CASSLEGTSVISGANVLTF
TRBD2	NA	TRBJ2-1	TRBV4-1	TGCGCCAGCAGCCAGAACATTCTAGCGGGAGGTTGGAATGAGCAGTTCTTC	CASSQNILAGGWNEQFF
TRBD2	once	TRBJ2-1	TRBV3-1	TGTGCCAGCAGCCATAGTACTAGCGGGAGTTATGAGCAGTTCTTC	CASSHSTSGSYEQFF
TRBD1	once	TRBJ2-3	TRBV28	TGTGCCAGCCTACAGGGGGCCACAGATACGCAGTATTTT	CASLQGATDTQYF
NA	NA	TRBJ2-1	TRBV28	TGTGCCAGCCTGTCCCCGGCTAGACTGCCCTCCAATGAGCAGTTCTTC	CASLSPARLPSNEQFF
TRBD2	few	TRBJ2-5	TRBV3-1	TGTGCCAGCAGCCCGACTAGCGGGGCGGGCGAGACCCAGTACTTC	CASSPTSGAGETQYF
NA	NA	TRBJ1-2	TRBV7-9	TGTGCCAGCAGCGTAGCAGTCGACTATGGCTACACCTTC	CASSVAVDYGYTF
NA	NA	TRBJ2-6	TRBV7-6	TGTGCCAGCAGCAGCTCAGTAAGCGGGGCCAACGTCCTGACTTTC	CASSSSVSGANVLTF
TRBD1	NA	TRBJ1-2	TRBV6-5	TGTGCCAGCAGCCGGGCCGGACAGGGCTATGGCTACACCTTC	CASSRAGQGYGYTF
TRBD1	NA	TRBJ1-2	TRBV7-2	TGTGCCAGCAGCTCGGGACAGGGAAGAGGTGGCTACACCTTC	CASSSGQGRGGYTF
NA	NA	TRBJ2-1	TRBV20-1	TGCAGTGCTAGACATGGCCGGGGAGGAAGCAATGAGCAGTTCTTC	CSARHGRGGSNEQFF
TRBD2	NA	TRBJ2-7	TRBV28	TGTGCCAGCACCACGCCGGGTGGAGGGAGGGCCCTCGGAAGCTCCTACGAGCAGTACTTC	CASTTPGGGRALGSSYEQYF
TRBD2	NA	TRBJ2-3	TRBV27	TGTGCCAGCAGTTTCTCCTCCGGGACTACCCACGATACGCAGTATTTT	CASSFSSGTTHDTQYF
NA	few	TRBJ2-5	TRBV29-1	TGCAGCGTTGGAAGGGGAGGAGAAGAGACCCAGTACTTC	CSVGRGGEETQYF
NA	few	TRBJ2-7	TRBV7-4	TGTGCCAGCAGCTTGGACTGGGACTCCTACGAGCAGTACTTC	CASSLDWDSYEQYF
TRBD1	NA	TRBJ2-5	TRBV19	TGTGCCAGTAGTATGGGACAGACCCCTCTGGAGACCCAGTACTTC	CASSMGQTPLETQYF
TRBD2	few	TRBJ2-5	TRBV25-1	TGTGCCAGCAGTCGATTAGCGGGAGCTGGTGACGAGACCCAGTACTTC	CASSRLAGAGDETQYF